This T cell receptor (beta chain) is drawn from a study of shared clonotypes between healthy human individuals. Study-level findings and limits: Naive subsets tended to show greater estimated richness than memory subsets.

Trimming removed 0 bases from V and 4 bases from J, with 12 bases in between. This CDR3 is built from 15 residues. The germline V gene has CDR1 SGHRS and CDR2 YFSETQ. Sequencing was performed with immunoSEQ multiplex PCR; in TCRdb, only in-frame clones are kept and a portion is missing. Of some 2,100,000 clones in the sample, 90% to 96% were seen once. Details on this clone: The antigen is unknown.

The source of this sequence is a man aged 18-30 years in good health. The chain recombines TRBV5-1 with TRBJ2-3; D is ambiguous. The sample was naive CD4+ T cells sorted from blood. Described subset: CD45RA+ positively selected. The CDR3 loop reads CASSLVPSRPDTQYF. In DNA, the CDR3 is TGCGCCAGCAGCTTGGTCCCTAGTCGGCCAGATACGCAGTATTTT. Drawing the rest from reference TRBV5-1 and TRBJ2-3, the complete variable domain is KAGVTQTPRYLIKTRGQQVTLSCSPISGHRSVSWYQQTPGQGLQFLFEYFSETQRNKGNFPGRFSGRQFSNSRSEMNVSTLELGDSALYLCASSLVPSRPDTQYFGPGTRLTVL.